This T cell receptor (beta chain) was recovered during a study of blood T cell repertoires in COVID-19. Study as a whole: From T cells, B-cell-depleted T cells, or PBMCs came the material, which was cDNA or gDNA.

Repertoires were generated with immunoSEQ multiplex PCR, while TCRdb's copy carries only in-frame clones and drops some. The sample consists of tens of thousands of clones, approximately 90% of them appearing once. Germline values: CDR1 GTSNPN, CDR2 SVGIG (reference sequence). The CDR3 loop spans 16 amino acids. Between the trimmed V and J ends, which lost 1 base and 7 bases, there was a span of 23 bases. The rearrangement uses TRBV30 and TRBJ2-7; tentatively, D is TRBD2 (5 bases). The TCR was taken from a man in his fifties or sixties with acute or convalescent COVID-19. The specimen sequenced was peripheral blood. The CDR3 sequence: CAWSEGGRATSEEQYF. CDR3 bases: TGTGCCTGGAGTGAGGGTGGGCGGGCCACGTCGGAAGAGCAGTACTTC.